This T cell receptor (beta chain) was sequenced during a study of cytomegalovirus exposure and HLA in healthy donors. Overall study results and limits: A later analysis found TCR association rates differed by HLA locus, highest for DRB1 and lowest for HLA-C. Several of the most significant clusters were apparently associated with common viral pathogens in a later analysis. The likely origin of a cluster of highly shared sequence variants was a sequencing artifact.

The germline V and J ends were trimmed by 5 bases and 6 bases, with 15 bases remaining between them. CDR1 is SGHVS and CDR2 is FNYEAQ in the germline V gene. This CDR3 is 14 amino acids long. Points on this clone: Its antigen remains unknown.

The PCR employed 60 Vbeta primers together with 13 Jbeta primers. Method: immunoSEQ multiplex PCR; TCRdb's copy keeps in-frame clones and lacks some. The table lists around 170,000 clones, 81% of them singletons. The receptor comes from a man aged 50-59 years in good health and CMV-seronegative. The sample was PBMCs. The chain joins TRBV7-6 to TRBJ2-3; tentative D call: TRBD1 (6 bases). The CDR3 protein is CASSEGDPADTQYF. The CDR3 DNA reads TGTGCCAGCAGCGAGGGGGATCCTGCGGATACGCAGTATTTT.